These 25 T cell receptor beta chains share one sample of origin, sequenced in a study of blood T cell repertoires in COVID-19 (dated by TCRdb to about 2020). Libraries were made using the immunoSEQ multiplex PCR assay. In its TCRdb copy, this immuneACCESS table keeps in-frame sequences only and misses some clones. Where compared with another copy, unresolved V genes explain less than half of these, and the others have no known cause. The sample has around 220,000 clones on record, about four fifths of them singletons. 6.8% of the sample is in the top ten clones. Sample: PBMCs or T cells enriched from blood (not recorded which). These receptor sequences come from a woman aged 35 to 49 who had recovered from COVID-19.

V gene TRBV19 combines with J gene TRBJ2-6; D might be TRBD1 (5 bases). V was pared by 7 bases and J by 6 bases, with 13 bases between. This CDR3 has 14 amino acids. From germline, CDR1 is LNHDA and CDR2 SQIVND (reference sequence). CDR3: CASKFQGSANVLTF. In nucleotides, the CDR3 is TGTGCCAGTAAGTTTCAGGGATCGGCCAACGTCCTGACTTTC.

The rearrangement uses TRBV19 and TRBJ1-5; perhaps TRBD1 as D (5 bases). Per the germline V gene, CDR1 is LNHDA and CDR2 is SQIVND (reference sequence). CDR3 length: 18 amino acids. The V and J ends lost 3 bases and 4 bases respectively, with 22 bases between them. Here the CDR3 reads CASSMIRGPLLFNQPQHF. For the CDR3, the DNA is TGTGCCAGTAGTATGATAAGGGGCCCCCTTCTGTTTAATCAGCCCCAGCATTTT.

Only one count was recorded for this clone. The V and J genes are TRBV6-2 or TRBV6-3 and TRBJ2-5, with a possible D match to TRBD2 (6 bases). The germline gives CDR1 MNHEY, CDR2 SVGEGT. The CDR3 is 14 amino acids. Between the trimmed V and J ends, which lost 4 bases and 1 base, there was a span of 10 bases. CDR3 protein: CASSSMRGQETQYF. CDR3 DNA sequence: TGTGCCAGCAGTTCCATGCGGGGCCAAGAGACCCAGTACTTC.

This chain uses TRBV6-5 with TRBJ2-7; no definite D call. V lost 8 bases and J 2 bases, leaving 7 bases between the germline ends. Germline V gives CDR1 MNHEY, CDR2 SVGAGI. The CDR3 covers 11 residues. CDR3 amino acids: CASATAYEQYF. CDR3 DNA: TGTGCCAGCGCAACAGCCTACGAGCAGTACTTC.

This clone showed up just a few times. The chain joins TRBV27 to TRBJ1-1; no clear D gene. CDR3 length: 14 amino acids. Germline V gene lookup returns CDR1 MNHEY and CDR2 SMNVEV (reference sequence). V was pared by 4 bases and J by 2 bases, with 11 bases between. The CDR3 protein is CASSSTVFNTEAFF. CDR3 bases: TGTGCCAGCAGTTCAACAGTATTCAACACTGAAGCTTTCTTT.

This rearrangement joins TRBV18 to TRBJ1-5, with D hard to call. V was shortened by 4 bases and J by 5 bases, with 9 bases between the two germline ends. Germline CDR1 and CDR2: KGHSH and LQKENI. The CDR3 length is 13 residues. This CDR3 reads CASSLLAYQPQHF. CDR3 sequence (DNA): TGTGCCAGCTCACTCCTAGCCTATCAGCCCCAGCATTTT.

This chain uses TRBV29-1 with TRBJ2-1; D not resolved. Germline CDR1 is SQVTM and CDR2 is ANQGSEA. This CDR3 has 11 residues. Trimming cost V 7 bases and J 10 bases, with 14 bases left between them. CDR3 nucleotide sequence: TGCAGCGCCCTACCGAGTATGGAGCAGTTCTTC. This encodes CSALPSMEQFF.

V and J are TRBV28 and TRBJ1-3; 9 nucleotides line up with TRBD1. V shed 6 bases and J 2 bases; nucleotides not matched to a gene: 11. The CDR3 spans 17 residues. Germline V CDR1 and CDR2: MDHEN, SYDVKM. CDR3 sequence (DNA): TGTGCCAGCAGGGGGGACAGGGTGGTCAGAGCTGGAAACACCATATATTTT. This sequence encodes CASRGDRVVRAGNTIYF.

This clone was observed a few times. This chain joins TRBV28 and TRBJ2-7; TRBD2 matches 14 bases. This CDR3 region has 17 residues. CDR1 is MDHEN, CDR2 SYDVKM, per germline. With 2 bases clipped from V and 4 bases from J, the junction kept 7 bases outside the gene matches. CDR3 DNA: TGTGCCAGCAGTTTACGAGGACTAGCGGGAGGATTGTACGAGCAGTACGTC. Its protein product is CASSLRGLAGGLYEQYV.

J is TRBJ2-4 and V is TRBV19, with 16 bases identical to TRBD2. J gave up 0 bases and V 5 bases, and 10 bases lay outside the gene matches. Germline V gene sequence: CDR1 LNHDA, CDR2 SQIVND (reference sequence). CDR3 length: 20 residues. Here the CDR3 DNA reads TGTGCCAGTAGTGCTCCGGGACTAGCGGGAGGGACTCTAGCCAAAAACATTCAGTACTTC. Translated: CASSAPGLAGGTLAKNIQYF.

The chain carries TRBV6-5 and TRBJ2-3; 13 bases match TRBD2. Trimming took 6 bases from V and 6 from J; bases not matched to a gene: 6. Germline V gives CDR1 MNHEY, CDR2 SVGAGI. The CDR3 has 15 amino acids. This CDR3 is CASSAGLAGPDTQYF. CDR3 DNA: TGTGCCAGCAGCGCGGGACTAGCGGGGCCGGATACGCAGTATTTT.

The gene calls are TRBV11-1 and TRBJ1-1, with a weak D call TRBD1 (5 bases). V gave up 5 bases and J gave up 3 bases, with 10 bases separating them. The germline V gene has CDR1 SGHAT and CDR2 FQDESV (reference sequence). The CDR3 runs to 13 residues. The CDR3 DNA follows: TGTGCCAGCAGCCCCAGCAGGGACACTGAAGCTTTCTTT. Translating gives CASSPSRDTEAFF.

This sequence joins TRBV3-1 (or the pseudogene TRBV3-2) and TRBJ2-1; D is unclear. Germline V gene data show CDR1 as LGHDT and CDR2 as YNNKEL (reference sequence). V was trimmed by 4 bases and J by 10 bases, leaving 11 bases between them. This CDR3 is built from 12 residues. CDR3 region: CASSRYFGEQFF. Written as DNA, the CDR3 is TGTGCCAGCAGCCGGTATTTCGGGGAGCAGTTCTTC.

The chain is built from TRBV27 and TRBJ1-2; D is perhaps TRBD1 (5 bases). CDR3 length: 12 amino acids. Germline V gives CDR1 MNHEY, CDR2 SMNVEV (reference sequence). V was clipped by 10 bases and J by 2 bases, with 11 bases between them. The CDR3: CATATVNYGYTF. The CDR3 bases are TGTGCCACCGCGACAGTAAACTATGGCTACACCTTC.

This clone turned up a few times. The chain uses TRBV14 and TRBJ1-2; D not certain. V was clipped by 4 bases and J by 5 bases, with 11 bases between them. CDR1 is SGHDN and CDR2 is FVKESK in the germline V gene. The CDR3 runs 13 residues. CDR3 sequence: CASSLSLSYGYTF. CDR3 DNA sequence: TGTGCCAGCAGCCTTTCCCTTTCTTATGGCTACACCTTC.

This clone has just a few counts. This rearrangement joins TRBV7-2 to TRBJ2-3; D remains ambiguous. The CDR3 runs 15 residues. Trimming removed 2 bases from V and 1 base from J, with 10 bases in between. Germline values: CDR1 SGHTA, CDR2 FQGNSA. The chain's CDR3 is CASSLSIRGTDTQYF. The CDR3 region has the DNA TGTGCCAGCAGCTTAAGCATCCGAGGCACAGATACGCAGTATTTT.

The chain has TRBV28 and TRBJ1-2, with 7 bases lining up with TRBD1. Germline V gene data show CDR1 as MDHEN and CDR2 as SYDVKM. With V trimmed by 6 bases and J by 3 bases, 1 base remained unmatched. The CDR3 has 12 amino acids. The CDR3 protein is CASRTGDYGYTF. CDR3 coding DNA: TGTGCCAGCAGAACAGGGGACTATGGCTACACCTTC.

The CDR3 DNA reads as TGTGCCAGCAGCTTAGATAGACAGGGACGACCCGCCGAGCAGTACGTC. Its protein product is CASSLDRQGRPAEQYV. The chain links TRBV11-2 to TRBJ2-7; 7 nucleotides agree with TRBD1. Trimming took 0 bases from V and 6 from J; bases not matched to a gene: 11. This CDR3 has 16 amino acids. The germline gives CDR1 SGHAT, CDR2 FQNNGV.

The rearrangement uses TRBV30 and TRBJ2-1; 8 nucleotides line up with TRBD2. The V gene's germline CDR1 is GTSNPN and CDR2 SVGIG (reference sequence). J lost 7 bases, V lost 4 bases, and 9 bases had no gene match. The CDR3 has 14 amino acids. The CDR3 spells CAWILEERGNEQFF. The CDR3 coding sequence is TGTGCCTGGATCTTGGAGGAGCGGGGGAATGAGCAGTTCTTC. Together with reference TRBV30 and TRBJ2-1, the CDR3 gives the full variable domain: SQTIHQWPATLVQPVGSPLSLECTVEGTSNPNLYWYRQAAGRGLQLLFYSVGIGQISSEVPQNLSASRPQDRQFILSSKKLLLSDSGFYLCAWILEERGNEQFFGPGTRLTVL.

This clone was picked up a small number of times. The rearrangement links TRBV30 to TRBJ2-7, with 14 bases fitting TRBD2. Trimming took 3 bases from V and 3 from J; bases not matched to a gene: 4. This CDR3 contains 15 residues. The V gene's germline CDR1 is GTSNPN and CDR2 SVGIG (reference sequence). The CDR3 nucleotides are TGTGCCTGGAGGGGGACTAGCGGGAGCATCTACGAGCAGTACTTC. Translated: CAWRGTSGSIYEQYF.

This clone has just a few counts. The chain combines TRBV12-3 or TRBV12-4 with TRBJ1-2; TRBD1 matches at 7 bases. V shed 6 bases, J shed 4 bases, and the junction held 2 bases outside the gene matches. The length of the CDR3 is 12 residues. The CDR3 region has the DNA TGTGCCAGCAGCCGACAGGGCTATGGCTACACCTTC. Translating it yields CASSRQGYGYTF.

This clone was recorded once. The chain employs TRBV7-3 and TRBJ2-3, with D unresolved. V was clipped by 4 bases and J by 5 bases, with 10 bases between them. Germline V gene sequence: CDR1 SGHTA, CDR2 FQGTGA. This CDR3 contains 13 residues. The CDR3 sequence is CASSSGRGDTQYF. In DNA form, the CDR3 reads TGTGCCAGCAGCTCGGGTAGAGGAGATACGCAGTATTTT.

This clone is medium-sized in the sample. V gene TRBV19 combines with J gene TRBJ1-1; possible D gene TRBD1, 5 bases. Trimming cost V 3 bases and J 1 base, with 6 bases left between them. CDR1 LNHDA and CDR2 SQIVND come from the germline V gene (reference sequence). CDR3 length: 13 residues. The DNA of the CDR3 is TGTGCCAGTAGTATGACAGAGAACACTGAAGCTTTCTTT. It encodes CASSMTENTEAFF. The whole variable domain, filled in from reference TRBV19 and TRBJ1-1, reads DGGITQSPKYLFRKEGQNVTLSCEQNLNHDAMYWYRQDPGQGLRLIYYSQIVNDFQKGDIAEGYSVSREKKESFPLTVTSAQKNPTAFYLCASSMTENTEAFFGQGTRLTVV.

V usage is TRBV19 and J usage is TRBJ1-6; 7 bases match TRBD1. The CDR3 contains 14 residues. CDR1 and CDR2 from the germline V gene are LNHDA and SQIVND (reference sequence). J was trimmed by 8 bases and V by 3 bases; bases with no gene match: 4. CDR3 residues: CASSINRGDSPLHF. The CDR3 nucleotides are TGTGCCAGTAGTATTAACAGGGGTGATTCACCCCTCCACTTT. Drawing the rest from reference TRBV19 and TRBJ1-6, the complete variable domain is DGGITQSPKYLFRKEGQNVTLSCEQNLNHDAMYWYRQDPGQGLRLIYYSQIVNDFQKGDIAEGYSVSREKKESFPLTVTSAQKNPTAFYLCASSINRGDSPLHFGNGTRLTVT.

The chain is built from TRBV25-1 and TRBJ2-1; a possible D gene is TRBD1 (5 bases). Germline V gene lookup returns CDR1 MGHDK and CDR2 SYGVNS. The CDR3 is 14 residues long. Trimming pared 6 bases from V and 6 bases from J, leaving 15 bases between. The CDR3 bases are TGTGCCAGCAGCAGACAGTTCCCTGCCAATGAGCAGTTCTTC. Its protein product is CASSRQFPANEQFF.